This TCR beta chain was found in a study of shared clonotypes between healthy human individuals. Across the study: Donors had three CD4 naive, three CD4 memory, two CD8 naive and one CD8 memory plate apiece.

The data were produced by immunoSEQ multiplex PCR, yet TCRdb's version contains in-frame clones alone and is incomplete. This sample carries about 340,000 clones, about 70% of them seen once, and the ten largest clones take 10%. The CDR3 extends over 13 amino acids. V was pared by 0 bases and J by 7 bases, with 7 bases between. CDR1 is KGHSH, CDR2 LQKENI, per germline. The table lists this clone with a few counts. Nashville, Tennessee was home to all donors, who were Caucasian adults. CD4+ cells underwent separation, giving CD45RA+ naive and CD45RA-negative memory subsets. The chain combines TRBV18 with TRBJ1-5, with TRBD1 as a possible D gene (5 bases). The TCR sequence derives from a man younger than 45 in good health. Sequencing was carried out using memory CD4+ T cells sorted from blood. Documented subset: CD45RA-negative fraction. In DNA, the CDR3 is TGTGCCAGCTCACCACCGCAGGGCCAGCCCCAGCATTTT. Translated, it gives CASSPPQGQPQHF.